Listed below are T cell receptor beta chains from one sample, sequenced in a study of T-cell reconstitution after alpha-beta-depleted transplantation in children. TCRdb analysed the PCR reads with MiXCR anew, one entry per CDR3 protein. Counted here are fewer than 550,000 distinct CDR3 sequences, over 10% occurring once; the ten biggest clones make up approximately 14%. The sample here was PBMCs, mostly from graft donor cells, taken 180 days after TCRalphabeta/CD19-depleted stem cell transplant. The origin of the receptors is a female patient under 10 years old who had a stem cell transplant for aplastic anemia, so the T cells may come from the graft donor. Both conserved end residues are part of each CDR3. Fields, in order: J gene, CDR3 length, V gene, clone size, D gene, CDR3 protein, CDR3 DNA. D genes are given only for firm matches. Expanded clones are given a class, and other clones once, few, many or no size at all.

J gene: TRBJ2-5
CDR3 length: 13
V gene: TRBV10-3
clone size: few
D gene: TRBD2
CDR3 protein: CAISGSGMETQYF
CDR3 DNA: TGTGCCATCAGTGGTAGCGGGATGGAGACCCAGTACTTC

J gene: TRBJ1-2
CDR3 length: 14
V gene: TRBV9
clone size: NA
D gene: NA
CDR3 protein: CASSASGDFYGYTF
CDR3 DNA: TGTGCCAGCAGCGCATCGGGGGATTTCTATGGCTACACCTTC

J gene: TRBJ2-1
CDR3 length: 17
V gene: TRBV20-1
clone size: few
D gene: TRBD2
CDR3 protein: CSASHSGRLRVGNEQFF
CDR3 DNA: TGCAGTGCTAGTCATAGCGGGAGGCTAAGAGTTGGCAATGAGCAGTTCTTC

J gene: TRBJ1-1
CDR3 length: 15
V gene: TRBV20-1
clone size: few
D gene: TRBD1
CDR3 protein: CSARGETGEGTEAFF
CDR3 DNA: TGCAGTGCTAGAGGAGAGACAGGGGAGGGAACTGAAGCTTTCTTT

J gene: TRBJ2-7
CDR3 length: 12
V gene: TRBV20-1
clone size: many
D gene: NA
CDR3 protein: CSATDYSYEQYF
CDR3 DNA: TGCAGTGCAACGGACTACAGCTACGAGCAGTACTTC

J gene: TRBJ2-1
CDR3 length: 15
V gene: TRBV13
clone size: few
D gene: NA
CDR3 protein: CASSFTLSSYNEQFF
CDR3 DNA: TGTGCCAGCAGCTTTACCCTGAGCTCCTACAATGAGCAGTTCTTC

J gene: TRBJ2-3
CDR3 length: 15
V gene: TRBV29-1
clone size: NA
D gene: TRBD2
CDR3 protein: CSGDRAGGRTDTQYF
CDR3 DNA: TGCAGCGGGGACAGAGCGGGAGGGCGCACAGATACGCAGTATTTT

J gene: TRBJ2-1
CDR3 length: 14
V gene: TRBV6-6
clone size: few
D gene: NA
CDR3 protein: CASRTSSSYNEQFF
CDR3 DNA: TGTGCCAGCAGGACGAGTAGCTCCTACAATGAGCAGTTCTTC

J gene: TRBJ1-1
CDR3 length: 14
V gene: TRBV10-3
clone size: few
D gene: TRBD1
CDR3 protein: CAISPTGPNTEAFF
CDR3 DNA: TGTGCCATCAGCCCGACAGGGCCGAACACTGAAGCTTTCTTT

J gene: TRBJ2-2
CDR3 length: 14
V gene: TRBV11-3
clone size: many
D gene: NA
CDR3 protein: CASSLERATGELFF
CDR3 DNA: TGTGCCAGCAGCTTAGAAAGGGCCACCGGGGAGCTGTTTTTT

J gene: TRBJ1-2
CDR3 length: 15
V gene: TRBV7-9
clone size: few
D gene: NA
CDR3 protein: CASSLEAGTLNGYTF
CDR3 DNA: TGTGCCAGCAGCTTAGAGGCTGGGACACTAAATGGCTACACCTTC

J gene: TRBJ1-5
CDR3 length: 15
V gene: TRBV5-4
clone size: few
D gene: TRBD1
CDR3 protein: CASSLERGLNQPQHF
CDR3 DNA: TGTGCCAGCAGCCTGGAAAGGGGGCTGAATCAGCCCCAGCATTTT

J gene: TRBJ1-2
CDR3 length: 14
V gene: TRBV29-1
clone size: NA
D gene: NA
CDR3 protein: CSVAQGPRVRGYTF
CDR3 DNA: TGCAGCGTTGCCCAGGGCCCTAGAGTGAGAGGCTACACCTTC

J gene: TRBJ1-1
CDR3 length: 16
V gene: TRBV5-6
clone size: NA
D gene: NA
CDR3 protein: CASSFRGARVNTEAFF
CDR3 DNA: TGTGCCAGCAGCTTTCGGGGGGCGAGAGTAAACACTGAAGCTTTCTTT

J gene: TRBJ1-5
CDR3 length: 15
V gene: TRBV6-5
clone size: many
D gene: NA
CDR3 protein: CASSYSWGSNQPQHF
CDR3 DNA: TGTGCCAGCAGTTACTCTTGGGGGAGCAATCAGCCCCAGCATTTT

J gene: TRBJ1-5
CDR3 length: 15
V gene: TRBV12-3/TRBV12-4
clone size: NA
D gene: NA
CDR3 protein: CASSSFQGVNQPQHF
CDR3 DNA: TGTGCCAGCAGTTCTTTTCAGGGTGTCAATCAGCCCCAGCATTTT

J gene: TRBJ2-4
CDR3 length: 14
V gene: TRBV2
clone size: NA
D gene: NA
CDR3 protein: CASSEEGRPNIQYF
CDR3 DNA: TGTGCCAGCAGTGAGGAGGGCAGGCCGAACATTCAGTACTTC

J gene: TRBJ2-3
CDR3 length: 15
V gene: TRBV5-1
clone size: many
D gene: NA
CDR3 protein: CASSLLGARTDTQYF
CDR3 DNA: TGCGCCAGCAGCCTCCTGGGGGCCCGCACAGATACGCAGTATTTT

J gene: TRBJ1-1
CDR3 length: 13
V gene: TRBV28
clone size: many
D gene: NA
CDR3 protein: CASIMTLNTEAFF
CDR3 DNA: TGTGCCAGCATCATGACCCTTAACACTGAAGCTTTCTTT

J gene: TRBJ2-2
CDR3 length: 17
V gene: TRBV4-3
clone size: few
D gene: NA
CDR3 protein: CASSQDFPTGNTGELFF
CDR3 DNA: TGCGCCAGCAGCCAAGATTTCCCCACAGGAAACACCGGGGAGCTGTTTTTT

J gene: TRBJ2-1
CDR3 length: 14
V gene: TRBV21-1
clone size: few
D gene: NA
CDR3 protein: CASSKGRGYNEQFF
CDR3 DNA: TGTGCCAGCAGCAAAGGTCGGGGTTACAATGAGCAGTTCTTC

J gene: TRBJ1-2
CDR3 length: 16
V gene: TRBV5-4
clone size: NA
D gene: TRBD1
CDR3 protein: CASSVPQGSRNYGYTF
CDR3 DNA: TGTGCCAGCAGCGTACCACAGGGGTCAAGGAACTATGGCTACACCTTC

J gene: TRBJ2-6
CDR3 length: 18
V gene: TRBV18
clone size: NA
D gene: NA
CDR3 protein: CASSPRSHTLSGANVLTF
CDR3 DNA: TGTGCCAGCTCACCCCGGAGTCATACGCTCTCTGGGGCCAACGTCCTGACTTTC

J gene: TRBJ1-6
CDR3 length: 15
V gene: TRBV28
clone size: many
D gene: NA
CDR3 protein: CASSLSARGGSPLHF
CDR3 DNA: TGTGCCAGCAGTTTATCGGCCAGGGGAGGATCACCCCTCCACTTT

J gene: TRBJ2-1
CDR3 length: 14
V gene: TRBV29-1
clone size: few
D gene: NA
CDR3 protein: CSARTLGSYNEQFF
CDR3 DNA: TGCAGCGCCCGGACCCTCGGCTCCTACAATGAGCAGTTCTTC

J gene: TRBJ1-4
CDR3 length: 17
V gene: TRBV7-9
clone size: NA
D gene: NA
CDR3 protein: CASSFAASTGTNEKLFF
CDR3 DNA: TGTGCCAGCAGCTTCGCTGCCTCAACGGGAACTAATGAAAAACTGTTTTTT

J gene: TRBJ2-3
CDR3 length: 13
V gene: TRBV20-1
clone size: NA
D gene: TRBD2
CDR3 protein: CSAPSGYTDTQYF
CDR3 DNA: TGCAGTGCCCCTAGCGGATACACAGATACGCAGTATTTT

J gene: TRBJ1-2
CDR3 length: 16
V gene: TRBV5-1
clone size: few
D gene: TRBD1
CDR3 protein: CASSRQPGQDLYGYTF
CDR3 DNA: TGCGCCAGCAGCAGACAGCCGGGACAGGACCTCTATGGCTACACCTTC

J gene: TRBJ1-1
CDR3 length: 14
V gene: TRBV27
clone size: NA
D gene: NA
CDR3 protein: CASSRNVGYTEAFF
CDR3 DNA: TGTGCCAGCAGTAGGAACGTTGGATACACTGAAGCTTTCTTT

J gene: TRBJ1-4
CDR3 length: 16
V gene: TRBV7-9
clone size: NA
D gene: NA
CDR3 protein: CASSSIARVGNEKLFF
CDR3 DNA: TGTGCCAGCAGCTCGATTGCCCGGGTCGGTAATGAAAAACTGTTTTTT

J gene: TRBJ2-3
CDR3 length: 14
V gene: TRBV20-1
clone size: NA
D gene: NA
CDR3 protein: CSALRDTSTDTQYF
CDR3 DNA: TGCAGTGCTTTGAGGGACACCAGCACAGATACGCAGTATTTT

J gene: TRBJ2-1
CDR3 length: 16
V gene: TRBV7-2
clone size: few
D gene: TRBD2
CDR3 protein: CASSLGAGVPYNEQFF
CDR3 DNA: TGTGCCAGCAGCTTAGGAGCGGGAGTACCCTACAATGAGCAGTTCTTC

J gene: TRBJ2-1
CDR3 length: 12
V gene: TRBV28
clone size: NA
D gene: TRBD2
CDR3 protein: CASKPGTSVQFF
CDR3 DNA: TGTGCCAGCAAGCCCGGAACTAGCGTGCAGTTCTTC

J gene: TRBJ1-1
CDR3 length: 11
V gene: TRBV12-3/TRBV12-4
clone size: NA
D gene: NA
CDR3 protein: CASSFMGGAFF
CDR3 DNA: TGTGCCAGCAGTTTTATGGGAGGCGCTTTCTTT

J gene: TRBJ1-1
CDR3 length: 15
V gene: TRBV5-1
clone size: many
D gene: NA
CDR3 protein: CASSRTYLMGTEAFF
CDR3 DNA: TGCGCCAGCAGCAGGACCTACCTTATGGGCACTGAAGCTTTCTTT

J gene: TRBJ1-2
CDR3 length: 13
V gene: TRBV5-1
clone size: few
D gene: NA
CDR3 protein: CASSLDGVYGYTF
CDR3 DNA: TGCGCCAGCAGCCTGGACGGAGTCTATGGCTACACCTTC

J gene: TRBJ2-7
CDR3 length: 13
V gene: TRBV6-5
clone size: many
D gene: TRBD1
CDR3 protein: CASNRDRSYEQYF
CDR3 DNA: TGTGCCAGCAACAGGGACAGGTCCTACGAGCAGTACTTC

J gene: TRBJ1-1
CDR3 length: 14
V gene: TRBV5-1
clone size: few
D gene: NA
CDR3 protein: CASSAQHPNTEAFF
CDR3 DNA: TGCGCCAGCAGCGCCCAACATCCGAACACTGAAGCTTTCTTT

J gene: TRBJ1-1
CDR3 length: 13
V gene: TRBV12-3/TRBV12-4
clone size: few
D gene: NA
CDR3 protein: CASSFNLNTEAFF
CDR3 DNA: TGTGCCAGCAGTTTTAACCTGAACACTGAAGCTTTCTTT

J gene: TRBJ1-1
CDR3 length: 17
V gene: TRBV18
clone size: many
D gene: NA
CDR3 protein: CASSPNNPSVMNTEAFF
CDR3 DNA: TGTGCCAGCTCCCCCAACAACCCCTCTGTCATGAACACTGAAGCTTTCTTT

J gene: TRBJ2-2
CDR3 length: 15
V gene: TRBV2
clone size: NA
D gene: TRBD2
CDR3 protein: CASSVGTIFVGELFF
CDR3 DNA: TGTGCCAGCAGCGTCGGGACTATTTTCGTGGGGGAGCTGTTTTTT

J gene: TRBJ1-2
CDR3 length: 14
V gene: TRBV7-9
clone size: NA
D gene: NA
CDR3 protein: CASSSPGSVYGYTF
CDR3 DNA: TGTGCCAGCAGTTCTCCAGGGAGTGTCTATGGCTACACCTTC

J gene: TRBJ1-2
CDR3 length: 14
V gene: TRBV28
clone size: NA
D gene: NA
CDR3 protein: CASIPSKPGSGYTF
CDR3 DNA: TGTGCCAGCATTCCCTCTAAGCCAGGGAGCGGCTACACCTTC

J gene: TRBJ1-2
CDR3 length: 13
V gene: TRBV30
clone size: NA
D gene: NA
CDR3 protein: CAWSVLQNYGYTF
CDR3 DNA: TGTGCCTGGAGTGTATTGCAGAACTATGGCTACACCTTC

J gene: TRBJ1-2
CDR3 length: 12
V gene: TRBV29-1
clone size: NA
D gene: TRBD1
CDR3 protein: CSVRQGSYGYTF
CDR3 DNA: TGCAGCGTGCGACAGGGGAGCTATGGCTACACCTTC

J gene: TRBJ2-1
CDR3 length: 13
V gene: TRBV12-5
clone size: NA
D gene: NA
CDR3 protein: CASGLSWGIEQFF
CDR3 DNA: TGTGCTAGTGGTCTCTCTTGGGGCATAGAGCAGTTCTTC

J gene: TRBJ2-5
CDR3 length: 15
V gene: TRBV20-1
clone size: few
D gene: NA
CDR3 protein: CSATRPVPLTGAQYF
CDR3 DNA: TGCAGTGCTACCCGGCCCGTCCCATTAACGGGGGCCCAGTACTTC

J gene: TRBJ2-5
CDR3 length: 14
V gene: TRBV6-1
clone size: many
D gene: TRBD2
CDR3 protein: CASSPRLAFETQYF
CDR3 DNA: TGTGCCAGCAGCCCCCGACTAGCGTTTGAGACCCAGTACTTC

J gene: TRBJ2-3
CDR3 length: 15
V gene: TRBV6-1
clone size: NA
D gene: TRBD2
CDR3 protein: CASRQLAGGGDTQYF
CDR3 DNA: TGTGCCAGCAGGCAACTAGCGGGAGGTGGAGATACGCAGTATTTT

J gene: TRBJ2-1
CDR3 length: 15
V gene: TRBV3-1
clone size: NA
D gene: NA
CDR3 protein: CASSQERLRYNEQFF
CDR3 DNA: TGTGCCAGCAGCCAAGAGCGACTACGTTACAATGAGCAGTTCTTC

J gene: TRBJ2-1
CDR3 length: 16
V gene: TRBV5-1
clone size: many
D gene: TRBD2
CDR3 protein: CASSVPLAGVFNEQFF
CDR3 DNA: TGCGCCAGCAGCGTACCACTAGCGGGGGTCTTCAATGAGCAGTTCTTC

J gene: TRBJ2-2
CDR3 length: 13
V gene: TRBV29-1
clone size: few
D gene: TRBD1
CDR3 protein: CSVLGQGGGELFF
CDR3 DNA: TGCAGCGTCCTGGGACAGGGCGGCGGGGAGCTGTTTTTT

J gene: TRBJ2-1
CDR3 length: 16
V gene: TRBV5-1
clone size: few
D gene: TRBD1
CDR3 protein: CASWEHLTGAYNEQFF
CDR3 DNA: TGCGCCAGCTGGGAACATTTGACAGGGGCCTACAATGAGCAGTTCTTC

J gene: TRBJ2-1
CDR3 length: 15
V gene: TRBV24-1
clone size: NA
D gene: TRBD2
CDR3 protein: CATSERTSGYNEQFF
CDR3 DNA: TGTGCCACCAGTGAGAGGACTAGCGGGTACAATGAGCAGTTCTTC

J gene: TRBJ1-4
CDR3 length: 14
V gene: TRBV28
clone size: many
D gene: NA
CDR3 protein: CASSLGSTNEKLFF
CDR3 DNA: TGTGCCAGCAGTTTAGGGTCTACGAATGAAAAACTGTTTTTT